This entry lists 19 T cell receptor beta chains sequenced from one sample in a study of cytomegalovirus exposure and HLA in healthy donors. PCR used 60 Vbeta primers and 13 Jbeta primers. Libraries were prepared by immunoSEQ multiplex PCR; TCRdb keeps only in-frame clonotypes and omits some of them. The sample lists around 150,000 clones, about 80% occurring once. The sequencing input was PBMCs. The source of these receptors is a man aged 18 to 29 in good health and CMV-seropositive.

This clone was detected a few times. In nucleotides, the CDR3 is TGTGCCAGCAGCTTGCTAGCGGGAGGGGGTGGGGAGACCCAGTACTTC. It translates to CASSLLAGGGGETQYF. The chain recombines TRBV11-2 with TRBJ2-5; 12 bases are shared with TRBD2. The germline V gene encodes CDR1 SGHAT and CDR2 FQNNGV. V gave up 3 bases and J gave up 5 bases; unmatched junction bases: 7. This CDR3 region has 16 residues. The variable domain in full, with the rest retrieved from reference TRBV11-2 and TRBJ2-5, is EAGVAQSPRYKIIEKRQSVAFWCNPISGHATLYWYQQILGQGPKLLIQFQNNGVVDDSQLPKDRFSAERLKGVDSTLKIQPAKLEDSAVYLCASSLLAGGGGETQYFGPGTRLLVL.

The genes are TRBV29-1 and TRBJ2-7; the match to TRBD1 covers 11 bases. V lost 6 bases and J lost 2; bases outside the gene matches: 3. Per the germline V gene, CDR1 is SQVTM and CDR2 is ANQGSEA. CDR3 length: 13 residues. In nucleotides, the CDR3 is TGCAGCGTCTTGGGACAGGGGGCCTACGAGCAGTACTTC. This sequence encodes CSVLGQGAYEQYF.

The chain combines TRBV20-1 with TRBJ2-5, with TRBD2 as a possible D gene (5 bases). V was pared by 5 bases and J by 11 bases, with 15 bases between. In germline, CDR1 is DFQATT, CDR2 SNEGSKA (reference sequence). The CDR3 loop spans 11 amino acids. In nucleotides, the CDR3 is TGCAGTGCTGGACCGTATGGGGAGCAGTACTTC. This encodes CSAGPYGEQYF.

This clone was observed a few times. The chain employs TRBV19 and TRBJ2-3; 10 bases are shared with TRBD2. The CDR3 covers 15 residues. Germline assignment: CDR1 LNHDA and CDR2 SQIVND (reference sequence). J lost 0 bases, V lost 10 bases, and 7 bases had no gene match. The CDR3 loop reads CATYSTSGSTDTQYF. The CDR3 DNA reads as TGTGCCACCTATTCGACTAGCGGGAGCACAGATACGCAGTATTTT.

V usage is TRBV11-2 and J usage is TRBJ2-5, with D unclear. Trimming pared 5 bases from V and 0 bases from J, leaving 16 bases between. This CDR3 has 16 residues. Germline values: CDR1 SGHAT, CDR2 FQNNGV. The CDR3 DNA is TGTGCCAGCAGCCTAGGGTCCACAGCAGACCAAGAGACCCAGTACTTC. This gives the protein CASSLGSTADQETQYF.

This clone was seen more than once but under ten times. The V call is TRBV5-1, the J call TRBJ1-1; unclear D gene. Trimming removed 0 bases from V and 2 bases from J, with 8 bases in between. Looked up from germline, CDR1 is SGHRS and CDR2 is YFSETQ. The CDR3 runs to 14 residues. As DNA, the CDR3 is TGCGCCAGCAGCTTGGGTAGCAGAAACACTGAAGCTTTCTTT. It translates to CASSLGSRNTEAFF.

The rearrangement uses TRBV27 and TRBJ2-7; 7 bases map to TRBD2. The CDR3 has 14 residues. Trimming took 4 bases from V and 0 from J; bases not matched to a gene: 3. CDR1 and CDR2 from the germline V gene are MNHEY and SMNVEV (reference sequence). The CDR3, as DNA: TGTGCCAGCAGTTCCCGGGACTACTCCTACGAGCAGTACTTC. It codes for CASSSRDYSYEQYF.

This rearrangement joins TRBV7-9 to TRBJ2-1; TRBD1 matches 7 bases. Germline V gene data show CDR1 as SEHNR and CDR2 as FQNEAQ (reference sequence). CDR3 size: 16 residues. V trimming: 5 bases; J trimming: 1 base; junction bases outside the gene matches: 8. The CDR3 bases are TGTGCCAGCAGCACCCGGGACAGTGGGTCCTACAATGAGCAGTTCTTC. Protein sequence: CASSTRDSGSYNEQFF.

This clone was picked up one time. The chain combines TRBV6-6 with TRBJ1-2; 7 nucleotides agree with TRBD1. CDR3 size: 16 residues. Trimming removed 2 bases from V and 0 bases from J; junction bases left unmatched: 6. CDR1 is MNHNY, CDR2 SVGAGI, per germline (reference sequence). The CDR3 spells CASSYPGQFPNYGYTF. CDR3 DNA: TGTGCCAGCAGTTACCCGGGACAGTTCCCTAACTATGGCTACACCTTC.

CDR3 nucleotide sequence: TGCGCCAGCAGCCAGCTAGACGTGTCACCCCTCCACTTT. This translates into CASSQLDVSPLHF. The V call is TRBV4-3, the J call TRBJ1-6; no clear D gene. CDR3 length equals 13 residues. V lost 3 bases to trimming and J lost 10 bases, with 10 bases between them. Germline V lookup: CDR1 LGHNA, CDR2 YSLEER.

This sequence joins TRBV7-2 and TRBJ2-5; a weak D match, TRBD2 (6 bases). CDR3 size: 13 residues. Per germline, CDR1 SGHTA and CDR2 FQGNSA. V was cut by 6 bases and J by 6 bases, with 14 bases left in between. As DNA, the CDR3 is TGTGCCAGCAGAGGGTATGCGGGGAAGACCCAGTACTTC. It encodes CASRGYAGKTQYF. The full variable domain, completed using reference TRBV7-2 and TRBJ2-5, is GAGVSQSPSNKVTEKGKDVELRCDPISGHTALYWYRQSLGQGLEFLIYFQGNSAPDKSGLPSDRFSAERTGGSVSTLTIQRTQQEDSAVYLCASRGYAGKTQYFGPGTRLLVL.

This clone was detected only once. The chain has TRBV7-9 and TRBJ1-3; TRBD1 might be the D (5 bases). The V gene lost 5 bases and the J gene lost 0 bases, with 11 bases spanning the gap. This CDR3 region has 15 residues. Germline V gene sequence: CDR1 SEHNR, CDR2 FQNEAQ (reference sequence). The DNA of the CDR3 is TGTGCCAGCAGCACCAGGGACTACTCTGGAAACACCATATATTTT. Translation: CASSTRDYSGNTIYF. Using reference TRBV7-9 and TRBJ1-3 for the parts outside the CDR3, the full variable domain is DTGVSQNPRHKITKRGQNVTFRCDPISEHNRLYWYRQTLGQGPEFLTYFQNEAQLEKSRLLSDRFSAERPKGSFSTLEIQRTEQGDSAMYLCASSTRDYSGNTIYFGEGSWLTVV.

The chain combines TRBV11-2 with TRBJ2-7; TRBD1 agrees at 9 bases. Germline lookup yields CDR1 SGHAT and CDR2 FQNNGV. The CDR3 extends over 15 amino acids. Trimming removed 5 bases from V and 3 bases from J; junction bases left unmatched: 8. The CDR3 coding sequence is TGTGCCAGCAGCAACAACAGGGGGCTTTTCTACGAGCAGTACTTC. Protein product: CASSNNRGLFYEQYF.

This clone was observed a single time. The CDR3 DNA reads as TGTGCTAGTGGTTTGGTACCCCACCCTCAGATAGCCAAAAACATTCAGTACTTC. Amino acids: CASGLVPHPQIAKNIQYF. The rearrangement joins TRBV12-5 to TRBJ2-4; D is unclear. V lost 0 bases, J lost 0 bases, and 15 bases lay in between. Germline CDR1 and CDR2: LGHNT and FRNRAP. This CDR3 region has 18 residues. Filled out from reference TRBV12-5 and TRBJ2-4, the complete variable domain reads DARVTQTPRHKVTEMGQEVTMRCQPILGHNTVFWYRQTMMQGLELLAYFRNRAPLDDSGMPKDRFSAEMPDATLATLKIQPSEPRDSAVYFCASGLVPHPQIAKNIQYFGAGTRLSVL.

V is TRBV7-9 and J is TRBJ1-5, with 7 nucleotides matching TRBD1. The CDR3 is 14 residues long. CDR1 and CDR2 from the germline V gene are SEHNR and FQNEAQ (reference sequence). J lost 4 bases, V lost 3 bases, and 3 bases had no gene match. The CDR3, as DNA: TGTGCCAGCAGCTTCGGGACAGTTAATCAGCCCCAGCATTTT. This translates into CASSFGTVNQPQHF.

This chain connects TRBV5-6 to TRBJ1-1; D unresolved. The CDR3 spans 14 residues. Trimming left V 2 bases short and J 3 bases short, with 11 bases between. From germline, CDR1 is SGHDT and CDR2 YYEEEE. The CDR3 sequence is CASSLGSGDTEAFF. DNA for the CDR3: TGTGCCAGCAGCTTAGGGAGCGGAGACACTGAAGCTTTCTTT.

A few counts support this clone. The chain uses TRBV18 and TRBJ1-1; the match to TRBD1 covers 11 bases. Germline trimming cut 3 bases from V and 6 bases from J; bases unmatched to any gene: 9. Germline V lookup: CDR1 KGHSH, CDR2 LQKENI. The CDR3 contains 16 residues. For the CDR3, the DNA is TGTGCCAGCTCACCCCATCCACCGGGACAGGGGGCTGAAGCTTTCTTT. It is translated as CASSPHPPGQGAEAFF.

Worth noting for this clone: A read error may account for a junction end that differs from germline. This rearrangement joins TRBV25-1 to TRBJ2-1, with 7 bases that match TRBD2. The length of the CDR3 is 16 residues. Germline V gene sequence: CDR1 MGHDK, CDR2 SYGVNS. The CDR3 reads CASSGEAGRFYNERFF. The CDR3 bases are TGTGCCAGCAGTGGAGAAGCGGGACGGTTCTACAATGAGCGGTTCTTC.

This clone was detected a few times. The chain joins TRBV27 to TRBJ1-3; the D gene is possibly TRBD1 (5 bases). In germline, CDR1 is MNHEY, CDR2 SMNVEV (reference sequence). V gave up 4 bases and J gave up 4 bases, with 11 bases separating them. The length of the CDR3 is 14 residues. The CDR3 sequence is CASSSRVPGNTIYF. The CDR3 nucleotides read TGTGCCAGCAGTTCCAGGGTCCCCGGAAACACCATATATTTT.